This TCR beta chain was sequenced during a study of radiotherapy plus CTLA-4 blockade in lung cancer. Generated by immunoSEQ multiplex PCR, the TCRdb table keeps only in-frame clones and is missing some. The table lists 30,000 to 40,000 clones, about four fifths of them singletons. In germline, CDR1 is SGHTA, CDR2 FQGNSA. The CDR3 consists of 14 residues. V lost 5 bases, J lost 3 bases, and 3 bases stayed unmatched. The sample in question was peripheral blood, obtained from a patient treated with radiotherapy plus ipilimumab. This receptor was obtained from a human donor with non-small cell lung cancer that progressed on radiotherapy plus ipilimumab. J is TRBJ2-1 and V is TRBV7-2, with TRBD2 matching over 8 bases. CDR3 protein: CASSVRGVYNEQFF. The CDR3 DNA sequence: TGTGCCAGCAGCGTGCGGGGGGTCTACAATGAGCAGTTCTTC.